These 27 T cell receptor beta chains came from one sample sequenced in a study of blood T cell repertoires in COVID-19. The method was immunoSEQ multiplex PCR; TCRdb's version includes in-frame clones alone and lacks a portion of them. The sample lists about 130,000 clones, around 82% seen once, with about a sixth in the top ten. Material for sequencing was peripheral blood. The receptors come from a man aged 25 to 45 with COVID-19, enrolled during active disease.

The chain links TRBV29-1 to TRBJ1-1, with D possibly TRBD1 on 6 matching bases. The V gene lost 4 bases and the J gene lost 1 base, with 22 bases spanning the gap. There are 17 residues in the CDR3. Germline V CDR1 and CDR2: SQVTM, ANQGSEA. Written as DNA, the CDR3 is TGCAGCGTTGTACGATTACAGTCCCCCAGGGGGAACACTGAAGCTTTCTTT. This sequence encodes CSVVRLQSPRGNTEAFF.

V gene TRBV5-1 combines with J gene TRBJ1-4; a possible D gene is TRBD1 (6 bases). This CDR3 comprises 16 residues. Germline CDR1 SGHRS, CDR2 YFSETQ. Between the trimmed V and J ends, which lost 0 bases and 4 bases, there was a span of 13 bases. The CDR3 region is CASSLAGGQSNEKLFF. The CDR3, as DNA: TGCGCCAGCAGCTTGGCGGGGGGCCAGAGTAATGAAAAACTGTTTTTT.

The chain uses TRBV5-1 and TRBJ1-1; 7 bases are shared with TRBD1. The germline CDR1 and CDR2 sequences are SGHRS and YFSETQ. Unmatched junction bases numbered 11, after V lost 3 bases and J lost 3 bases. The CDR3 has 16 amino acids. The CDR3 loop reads CASSSRTGRRDTEAFF. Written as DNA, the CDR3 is TGCGCCAGCAGCTCCCGGACAGGTCGTCGGGACACTGAAGCTTTCTTT.

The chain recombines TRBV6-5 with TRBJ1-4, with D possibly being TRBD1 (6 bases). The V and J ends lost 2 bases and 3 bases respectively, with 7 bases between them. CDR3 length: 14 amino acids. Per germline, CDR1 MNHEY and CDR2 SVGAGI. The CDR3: CASSYDRSNEKLFF. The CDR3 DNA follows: TGTGCCAGCAGTTACGACAGGTCTAATGAAAAACTGTTTTTT.

The CDR3 sequence: CASSPVAGSSTDTQYF. The CDR3 DNA is TGTGCCAGCTCACCAGTGGCGGGATCTAGCACAGATACGCAGTATTTT. The chain carries TRBV18 and TRBJ2-3; possibly TRBD2 for D (6 bases). Germline V gene sequence: CDR1 KGHSH, CDR2 LQKENI. CDR3 length: 16 residues. Trimming cost V 2 bases and J 0 bases, with 12 bases left between them.

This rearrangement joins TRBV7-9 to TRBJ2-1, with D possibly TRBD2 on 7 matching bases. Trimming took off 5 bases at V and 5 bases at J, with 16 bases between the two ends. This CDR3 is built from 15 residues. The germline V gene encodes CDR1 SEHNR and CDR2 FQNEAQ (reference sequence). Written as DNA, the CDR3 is TGTGCCAGCAGCCTTTTTACGGGGGGCCACAATGAGCAGTTCTTC. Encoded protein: CASSLFTGGHNEQFF.

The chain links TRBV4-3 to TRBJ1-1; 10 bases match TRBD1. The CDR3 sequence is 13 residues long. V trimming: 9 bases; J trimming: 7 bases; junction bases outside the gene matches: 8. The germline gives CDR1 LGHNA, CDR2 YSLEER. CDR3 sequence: CASTGTGAGEAFF. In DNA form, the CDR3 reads TGCGCCAGTACCGGGACAGGGGCTGGTGAAGCTTTCTTT.

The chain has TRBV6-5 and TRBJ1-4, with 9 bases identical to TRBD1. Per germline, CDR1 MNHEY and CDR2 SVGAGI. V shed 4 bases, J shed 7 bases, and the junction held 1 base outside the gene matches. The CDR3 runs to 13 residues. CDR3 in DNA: TGTGCCAGCAGTTCACAGGGGGCTGAAAAACTGTTTTTT. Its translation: CASSSQGAEKLFF.

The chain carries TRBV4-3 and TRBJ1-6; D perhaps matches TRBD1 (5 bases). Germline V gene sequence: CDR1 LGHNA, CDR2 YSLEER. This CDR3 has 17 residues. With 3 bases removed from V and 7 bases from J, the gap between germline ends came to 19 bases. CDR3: CASSHQLGDLWNSPLHF. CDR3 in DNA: TGCGCCAGCAGCCACCAACTGGGGGACTTATGGAATTCACCCCTCCACTTT.

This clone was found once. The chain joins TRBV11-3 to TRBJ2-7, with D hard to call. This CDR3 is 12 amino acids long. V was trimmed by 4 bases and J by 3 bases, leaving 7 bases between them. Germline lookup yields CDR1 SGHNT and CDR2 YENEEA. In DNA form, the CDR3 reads TGTGCCAGCAGCTCCGTCCTCTACGAGCAGTACTTC. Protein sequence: CASSSVLYEQYF.

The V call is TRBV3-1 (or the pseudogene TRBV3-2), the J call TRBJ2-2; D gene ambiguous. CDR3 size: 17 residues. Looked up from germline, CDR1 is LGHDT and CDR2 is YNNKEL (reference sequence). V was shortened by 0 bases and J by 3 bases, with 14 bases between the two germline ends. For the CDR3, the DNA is TGTGCCAGCAGCCAAGACCCAGGTCCACTTGACACCGGGGAGCTGTTTTTT. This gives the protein CASSQDPGPLDTGELFF.

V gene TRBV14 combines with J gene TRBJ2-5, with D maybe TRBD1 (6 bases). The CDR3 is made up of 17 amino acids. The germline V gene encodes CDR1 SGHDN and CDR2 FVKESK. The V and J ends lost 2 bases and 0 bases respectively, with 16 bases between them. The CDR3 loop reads CASSQHRGHPYQETQYF. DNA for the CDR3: TGTGCCAGCAGCCAACATCGGGGACACCCGTACCAAGAGACCCAGTACTTC.

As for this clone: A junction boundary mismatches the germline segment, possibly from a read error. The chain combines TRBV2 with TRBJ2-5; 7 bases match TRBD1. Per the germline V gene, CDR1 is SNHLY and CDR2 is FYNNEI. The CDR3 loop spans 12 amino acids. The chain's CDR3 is CASSLDRDFHNF. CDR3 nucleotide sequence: TGTGCCAGCTCCCTAGACAGGGATTTTCACAACTTC.

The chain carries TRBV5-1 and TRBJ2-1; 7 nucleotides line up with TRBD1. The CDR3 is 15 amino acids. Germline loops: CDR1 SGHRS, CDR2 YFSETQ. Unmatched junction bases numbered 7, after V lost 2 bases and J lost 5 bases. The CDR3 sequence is CASSFRRDRDNEQFF. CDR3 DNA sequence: TGCGCCAGCAGCTTCCGAAGAGACAGGGACAATGAGCAGTTCTTC.

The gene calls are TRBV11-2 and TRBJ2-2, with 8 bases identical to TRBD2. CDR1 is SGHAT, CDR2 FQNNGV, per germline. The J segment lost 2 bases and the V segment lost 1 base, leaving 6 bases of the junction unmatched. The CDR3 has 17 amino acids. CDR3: CASSLGSGGGNTGELFF. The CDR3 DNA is TGTGCCAGCAGCTTAGGTTCCGGGGGGGGAAACACCGGGGAGCTGTTTTTT.

CDR3 protein: CASSPVAADNEQFF. DNA of the CDR3: TGTGCCAGCAGCCCAGTAGCGGCAGACAATGAGCAGTTCTTC. This chain connects TRBV7-2 to TRBJ2-1; TRBD2 might be the D (6 bases). Germline V CDR1 and CDR2: SGHTA, FQGNSA. The CDR3 covers 14 residues. V lost 5 bases and J lost 5, with 13 bases in between.

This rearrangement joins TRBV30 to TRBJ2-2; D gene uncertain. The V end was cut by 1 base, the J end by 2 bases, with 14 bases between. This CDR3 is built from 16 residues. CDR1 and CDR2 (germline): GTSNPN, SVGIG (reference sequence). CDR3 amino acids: CAWSGWASLNTGELFF. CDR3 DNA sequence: TGTGCCTGGAGTGGGTGGGCCTCCCTCAACACCGGGGAGCTGTTTTTT.

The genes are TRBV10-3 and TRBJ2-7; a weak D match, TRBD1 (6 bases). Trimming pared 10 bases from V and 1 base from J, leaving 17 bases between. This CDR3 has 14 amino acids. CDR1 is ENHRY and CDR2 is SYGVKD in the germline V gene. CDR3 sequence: CASRWGPSSYEQYF. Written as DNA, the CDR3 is TGTGCCAGCCGTTGGGGGCCCTCTTCCTACGAGCAGTACTTC.

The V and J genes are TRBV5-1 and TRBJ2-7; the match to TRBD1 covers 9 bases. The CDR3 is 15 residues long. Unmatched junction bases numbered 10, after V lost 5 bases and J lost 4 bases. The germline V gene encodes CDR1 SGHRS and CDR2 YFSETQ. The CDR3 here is CASSAGTGLLYEQYF. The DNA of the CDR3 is TGCGCCAGCAGTGCCGGGACAGGGTTATTATACGAGCAGTACTTC.

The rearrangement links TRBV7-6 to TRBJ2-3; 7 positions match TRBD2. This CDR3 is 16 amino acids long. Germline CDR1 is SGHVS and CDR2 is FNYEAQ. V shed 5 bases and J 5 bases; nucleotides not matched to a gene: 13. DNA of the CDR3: TGTGCCAGCAGCCCCATGCGGAGACTAGCAGGAGATACGCAGTATTTT. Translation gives CASSPMRRLAGDTQYF.

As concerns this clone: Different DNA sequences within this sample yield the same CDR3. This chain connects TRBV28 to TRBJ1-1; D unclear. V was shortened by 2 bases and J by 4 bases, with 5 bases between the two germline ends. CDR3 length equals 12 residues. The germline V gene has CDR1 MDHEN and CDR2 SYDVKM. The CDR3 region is CASSLAGTEAFF. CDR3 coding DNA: TGTGCCAGCAGTTTAGCAGGCACTGAAGCTTTCTTT.

The CDR3 loop is CASSLTGAPYEQYF. The CDR3 DNA sequence: TGTGCCAGCAGCCTCACAGGGGCGCCCTACGAGCAGTACTTC. J is TRBJ2-7 and V is TRBV27, with TRBD1 identical over 7 bases. The CDR3 totals 14 residues. The J segment lost 2 bases and the V segment lost 6 bases, leaving 7 bases of the junction unmatched. CDR1 and CDR2 from the germline V gene are MNHEY and SMNVEV (reference sequence).

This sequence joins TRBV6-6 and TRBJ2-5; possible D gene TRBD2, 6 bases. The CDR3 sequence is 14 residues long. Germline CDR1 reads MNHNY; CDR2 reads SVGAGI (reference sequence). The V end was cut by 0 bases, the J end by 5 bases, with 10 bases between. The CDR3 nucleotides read TGTGCCAGCAGTTACTCCATCCGGGGGGAGACCCAGTACTTC. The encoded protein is CASSYSIRGETQYF.

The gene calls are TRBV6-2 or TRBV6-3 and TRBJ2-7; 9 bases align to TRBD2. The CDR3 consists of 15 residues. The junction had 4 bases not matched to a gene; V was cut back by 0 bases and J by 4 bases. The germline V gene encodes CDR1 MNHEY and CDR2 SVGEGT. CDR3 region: CASSYSTSGGYEQYF. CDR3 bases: TGTGCCAGCAGTTACTCGACTAGCGGAGGTTACGAGCAGTACTTC.

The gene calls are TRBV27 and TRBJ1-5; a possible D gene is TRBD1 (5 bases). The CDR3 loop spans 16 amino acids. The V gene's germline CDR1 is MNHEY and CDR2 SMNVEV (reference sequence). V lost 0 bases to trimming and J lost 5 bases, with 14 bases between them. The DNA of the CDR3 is TGTGCCAGCAGTTTATCATTGGACCAAGGGGATCAGCCCCAGCATTTT. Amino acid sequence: CASSLSLDQGDQPQHF.

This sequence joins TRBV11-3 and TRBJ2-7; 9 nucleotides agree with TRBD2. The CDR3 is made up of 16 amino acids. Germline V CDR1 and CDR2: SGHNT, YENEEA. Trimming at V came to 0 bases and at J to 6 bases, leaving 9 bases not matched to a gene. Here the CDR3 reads CASSLDHAGGVGEQYF. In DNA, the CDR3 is TGTGCCAGCAGCTTAGATCACGCGGGAGGGGTAGGCGAGCAGTACTTC.

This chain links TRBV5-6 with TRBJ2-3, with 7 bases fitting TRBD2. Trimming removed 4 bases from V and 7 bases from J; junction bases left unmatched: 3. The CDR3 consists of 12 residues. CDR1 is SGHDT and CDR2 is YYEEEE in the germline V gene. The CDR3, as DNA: TGTGCCAGCAGCGGGGGGGAACATACGCAGTATTTT. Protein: CASSGGEHTQYF.